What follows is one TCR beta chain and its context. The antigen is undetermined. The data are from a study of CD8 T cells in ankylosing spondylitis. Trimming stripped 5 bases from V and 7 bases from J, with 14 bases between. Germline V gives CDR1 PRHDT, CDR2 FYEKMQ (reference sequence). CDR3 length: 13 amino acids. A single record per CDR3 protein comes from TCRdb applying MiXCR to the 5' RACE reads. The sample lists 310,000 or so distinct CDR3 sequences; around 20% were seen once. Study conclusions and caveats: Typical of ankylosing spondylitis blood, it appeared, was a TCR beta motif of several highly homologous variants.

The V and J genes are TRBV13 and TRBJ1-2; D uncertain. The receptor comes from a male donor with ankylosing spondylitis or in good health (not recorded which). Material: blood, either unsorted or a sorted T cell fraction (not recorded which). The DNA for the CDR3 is TGTGCCAGCAGCGTTGGGGTGCCCGGTGGCTACACCTTC. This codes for CASSVGVPGGYTF. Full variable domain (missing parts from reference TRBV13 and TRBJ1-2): AAGVIQSPRHLIKEKRETATLKCYPIPRHDTVYWYQQGPGQDPQFLISFYEKMQSDKGSIPDRFSAQQFSDYHSELNMSSLELGDSALYFCASSVGVPGGYTFGSGTRLTVV.